This T cell receptor (beta chain) was sequenced during a study of a mutant IDH1 vaccine in newly diagnosed glioma (dated by TCRdb to 2020 to 2022). Regarding the research as a whole: Vaccination started 4-6 weeks after radiotherapy alone, or was given together with temozolomide cycles in the groups whose treatment included chemotherapy. The roughly 32 treated patients were approximately 62% male and about 38% female, with a mean age of approximately 40 years. Prior to enrollment, patients had been given standard therapy consisting of radiotherapy alone, temozolomide alone, or radiochemotherapy with temozolomide, with the combination given to most patients. Visit V12 was the week-35 safety follow-up and visit V13 was the week-47 end of study. Peripheral blood was drawn at six visits: V03 (baseline), V05, V07, V10, V12 and V13. Longitudinal TCRB deep sequencing was done for 25 to 30 treated patients, wherever samples were available for exploratory analyses. The research as a whole found: It was noted by the authors that analyses of patient blood samples could not be reproduced owing to sample limitations. Across multiple MHC alleles, vaccine-induced immune responses were seen in around 93% of patients. Pseudoprogression appeared unrelated to alterations in the top peripheral T cell clonotypes detected by TCRB sequencing. Availability determined which PBMC samples were chosen for TCRB deep sequencing.

On this clone itself: Its cognate antigen has yet to be identified. One base away there is no much larger clone; base qualities are not given.

Preparation of the library involved the immunoSEQ multiplex PCR assay. The hsTCRB Kit was used according to the manufacturer's protocol to amplify rearranged TCR beta chain sequences. TCRB libraries were sequenced on an Illumina MiSeq. As for how the authors treated the data: The proprietary platform of the kit vendor was used for demultiplexing, trimming and gene mapping. The table comes from immuneACCESS by way of TCRdb, which keeps in-frame sequences with V and J called. Part of the clones is missing from these tables; in studies checked, under half for an unresolved V gene and the rest for unknown reasons. The V and J calls and clone size were taken over from that table, and D and trimming were inferred from the DNA. This sample lists 35,000 to 50,000 clones; 85% to 95% were detected once. About 2.3% of the sample rests with the top ten. What the time point label conveys for this sample: week 35, safety follow-up. A 20-mer mutant IDH1 peptide at 300 micrograms in Montanide made up each vaccine dose, which was injected subcutaneously together with topical imiquimod. Patients were given eight vaccinations, in weeks 1, 3, 5, 7, 11, 15, 19 and 23, which matched visits V03 through V10. Donors had newly diagnosed WHO grade 3 or 4 IDH1-mutant astrocytomas with loss of nuclear ATRX. The samples were drawn from NOA16, a multicentre, single-arm, open-label phase I trial in Germany that tested a mutant IDH1 peptide vaccine in humans for the first time. Genomic DNA for TCRB sequencing was extracted from EDTA blood using the DNeasy Blood and Tissue Kit.

The germline ends are 11 bases apart after V is trimmed by 2 bases and J by 2 bases. Counted from cysteine to phenylalanine, this CDR3 has 14 amino acids. Left in the record is the CDR3 DNA by itself, 42 bases read in frame from the first base. CDR1 and CDR2 are read off the germline V gene as SQVTM and ANQGSEA. This chain is built from TRBV29-1 and TRBJ2-3; the D gene is perhaps TRBD1, on 5 matching bases. This specimen consisted of PBMCs, obtained from a glioma patient whose treatment included an IDH1 peptide vaccine. This TCR was recovered from a man aged 50-60 years with glioma. The base sequence is TGCAGCGTTGAACAGGGTCCTGTCACAGATACGCAGTATTTT. This codes for CSVEQGPVTDTQYF.